A single sample is the source of the 10 T cell receptor beta chains below, sequenced in a study of CD8 T cells in ankylosing spondylitis. In TCRdb, the 5' RACE reads were re-called with MiXCR into one record per CDR3 protein. The sample records under 200,000 distinct CDR3 sequences, roughly 10% being singletons. The sequencing input was blood, either unsorted or a sorted T cell fraction (not recorded which). Every receptor here comes from a male donor with ankylosing spondylitis or in good health (not recorded which).

This rearrangement joins TRBV6-5 to TRBJ1-2, with 7 bases matching TRBD1. The CDR3 is made up of 15 amino acids. With V trimmed by 0 bases and J by 4 bases, 5 bases remained unmatched. Germline CDR1 reads MNHEY; CDR2 reads SVGAGI. The CDR3 region has the DNA TGTGCCAGCAGTTACTCGAGGGACAGCTCCTATGGCTACACCTTC. This translates into CASSYSRDSSYGYTF.

With regard to this clonotype: Its ends do not fully match the called genes, so a read error is possible. The rearrangement joins TRBV5-1 to TRBJ2-1; 9 nucleotides agree with TRBD2. Germline V gene data show CDR1 as SGHRS and CDR2 as YFSETQ. This CDR3 has 15 amino acids. The CDR3 region has the DNA TGCGCCAACAGCTTGAGTAGCGGGGGTTACAATGAGCAGTTCTTC. It is translated as CANSLSSGGYNEQFF.

This clonotype was detected only a few times. This chain links TRBV6-5 with TRBJ1-3; D is uncertain. This CDR3 is 15 amino acids long. Deletions cut 0 bases from V and 6 bases from J, with 12 bases between. Per germline, CDR1 MNHEY and CDR2 SVGAGI. The CDR3 bases are TGTGCCAGCAGTTACTCGATTAACGGGGAAAACACCATATATTTT. It yields the protein CASSYSINGENTIYF.

The chain links TRBV12-3 or TRBV12-4 to TRBJ2-3; 7 bases line up with TRBD2. This CDR3 is built from 19 residues. After removal of 10 bases from V and 2 bases from J, the junction contained 24 bases not matched to a gene. The CDR3 bases are TGTGCCATCTGTTTGGGAGGGCTGGTCCAACTGGACTACACAGATACGCAGTATTTT. Translated, it gives CAICLGGLVQLDYTDTQYF.

In its sample, this clonotype was seen a few times. The chain is built from TRBV20-1 and TRBJ2-6; TRBD1 aligns across 10 bases. The CDR3 loop spans 16 amino acids. V gave up 6 bases and J gave up 3 bases; unmatched junction bases: 8. Germline values: CDR1 DFQATT, CDR2 SNEGSKA (reference sequence). The CDR3 here is CSASDRGRSGANVLTF. The DNA of the CDR3 is TGCAGTGCCTCGGACAGGGGGAGGAGTGGGGCCAACGTCCTGACTTTC.

In its sample, this clonotype was seen many times. V gene TRBV5-1 combines with J gene TRBJ2-1; D unclear. V was trimmed by 0 bases and J by 1 base, leaving 2 bases between them. Germline-derived CDR1 and CDR2 are SGHRS and YFSETQ. This CDR3 is built from 13 residues. The chain's CDR3 is CASSLGSYNEQFF. In DNA, the CDR3 is TGCGCCAGCAGCTTGGGGTCCTACAATGAGCAGTTCTTC.

This clonotype was detected only a few times. This sequence joins TRBV7-6 and TRBJ2-2; tentatively, D is TRBD1 or TRBD2 (5 bases each). This CDR3 region has 17 residues. Germline V gene sequence: CDR1 SGHVS, CDR2 FNYEAQ. Trimming removed 3 bases at V and 6 bases at J, with 20 bases between. DNA for the CDR3: TGTGCCAGCAGCTTGGCCCCCTCGAGGGGTTCCCCCGGGGAGCTGTTTTTT. Translating it yields CASSLAPSRGSPGELFF.

This clonotype showed up just a few times. The chain links TRBV5-1 to TRBJ2-5; D is unclear. Trimming removed 1 base at V and 2 bases at J, with 6 bases between. This CDR3 has 13 amino acids. CDR1 is SGHRS and CDR2 is YFSETQ in the germline V gene. CDR3 region: CASSLPQQETQYF. CDR3 coding DNA: TGCGCCAGCAGCTTGCCACAGCAAGAGACCCAGTACTTC.

This clonotype was seen repeatedly, ten times or more. V usage is TRBV2 and J usage is TRBJ2-7, with 9 positions matching TRBD2. The CDR3 is 16 residues long. CDR1 is SNHLY and CDR2 is FYNNEI in the germline V gene. The ends lost 7 bases at V and 4 bases at J; junction bases unmatched: 14. For the CDR3, the DNA is TGTGCCAGCACCGCACTTAGGGCTAGCGGGGTATACGAGCAGTACTTC. Translating it yields CASTALRASGVYEQYF.

V is TRBV7-2 and J is TRBJ2-3; D not certain. Germline V gene lookup returns CDR1 SGHTA and CDR2 FQGNSA. V shed 3 bases and J shed 3 bases, with 13 bases lying between them. The CDR3 consists of 15 residues. Written as DNA, the CDR3 is TGTGCCAGCAGCTTTGTAGGGTCCCAGACAGATACGCAGTATTTT. Amino acid sequence: CASSFVGSQTDTQYF.